These 8 T cell receptor beta chains came from one sample sequenced in a study of T cell repertoires in cytomegalovirus infection. TCRdb fed the reads into MiXCR, producing one record per CDR3 protein. The table shows roughly 100,000 distinct CDR3 sequences, with approximately 17% occurring only once. Sequencing was carried out using PBMCs. These receptors originate from a human donor in good health (CMV status not recorded). Some clones in this sample may be carry-over from other donors' samples.

V gene TRBV2 combines with J gene TRBJ2-2; D is uncertain. The CDR3 extends over 14 amino acids. CDR1 SNHLY and CDR2 FYNNEI come from the germline V gene. V lost 11 bases to trimming and J lost 4 bases, with 17 bases between them. In DNA form, the CDR3 reads TGTGCCTCAAAATCGGGCCTCGCCACCGGGGAGCTGTTTTTT. It yields the protein CASKSGLATGELFF.

This clonotype occurred many times. A junction end diverges from the germline sequence, so it may reflect a read error. The rearrangement joins TRBV7-7 to TRBJ2-1; 8 bases fit TRBD2. Germline-derived CDR1 and CDR2 are SSHAT and FNYEAQ (reference sequence). The CDR3 consists of 14 residues. The CDR3 is CASSRGLGGNEQFF. CDR3 DNA: TGTGCTAGCAGCAGGGGACTAGGTGGGAATGAGCAGTTCTTC.

V gene TRBV20-1 combines with J gene TRBJ1-4; possible D gene TRBD1, 5 bases. This CDR3 is 15 amino acids long. V was clipped by 0 bases and J by 7 bases, with 15 bases between them. In germline, CDR1 is DFQATT, CDR2 SNEGSKA (reference sequence). CDR3 amino acids: CSARDKDRGVEKLFF. DNA of the CDR3: TGCAGTGCTAGAGATAAAGACCGGGGGGTTGAAAAACTGTTTTTT.

The CDR3 sequence: CASRADRGNTEAFF. Here the CDR3 DNA reads TGTGCCAGCAGGGCGGACAGGGGGAATACTGAAGCTTTCTTT. The chain is built from TRBV28 and TRBJ1-1; TRBD1 aligns across 10 bases. This CDR3 has 14 amino acids. Trimming took 6 bases from V and 5 from J; bases not matched to a gene: 6. Per germline, CDR1 MDHEN and CDR2 SYDVKM.

Many counts were recorded for this clonotype. The rearrangement uses TRBV7-6 and TRBJ2-2, with 7 bases identical to TRBD2. This CDR3 region has 15 residues. Germline trimming cut 2 bases from V and 2 bases from J; bases unmatched to any gene: 2. CDR1 is SGHVS and CDR2 is FNYEAQ in the germline V gene. The CDR3 sequence is CASSLSGVNTGELFF. The CDR3 nucleotides read TGTGCCAGCAGCTTAAGCGGGGTAAACACCGGGGAGCTGTTTTTT.

Concerning this clonotype: Sequence at one end of the junction differs from germline and may be a read error. V and J are TRBV7-3 and TRBJ1-1; D perhaps matches TRBD1 (6 bases). CDR1 SGHTA and CDR2 FQGTGA come from the germline V gene. This CDR3 has 14 residues. The CDR3 nucleotides are TGTGTCAGCAGCCCCGGGGGGGCGCAAACTGAAGCTTTCTTT. It specifies CVSSPGGAQTEAFF.

This clonotype is medium-sized within its sample. The DNA of the CDR3 is TGTGCCATCCAGAAGACGAGGCACACCGGGGAGCTGTTTTTT. It yields the protein CAIQKTRHTGELFF. The chain has TRBV7-2 and TRBJ2-2; D call uncertain. Germline V CDR1 and CDR2: SGHTA, FQGNSA. The CDR3 extends over 14 amino acids. V lost 10 bases, J lost 3 bases, and 15 bases lay in between.

This clonotype was observed a few times. The chain has TRBV7-9 and TRBJ1-4, with D perhaps matching TRBD1 (5 bases). Trimming left V 6 bases short and J 6 bases short, with 8 bases between. Germline CDR1 SEHNR, CDR2 FQNEAQ (reference sequence). CDR3 length: 12 residues. Here the CDR3 DNA reads TGTGCCAGCAGAAGACAGCATGAAAAACTGTTTTTT. This encodes CASRRQHEKLFF.